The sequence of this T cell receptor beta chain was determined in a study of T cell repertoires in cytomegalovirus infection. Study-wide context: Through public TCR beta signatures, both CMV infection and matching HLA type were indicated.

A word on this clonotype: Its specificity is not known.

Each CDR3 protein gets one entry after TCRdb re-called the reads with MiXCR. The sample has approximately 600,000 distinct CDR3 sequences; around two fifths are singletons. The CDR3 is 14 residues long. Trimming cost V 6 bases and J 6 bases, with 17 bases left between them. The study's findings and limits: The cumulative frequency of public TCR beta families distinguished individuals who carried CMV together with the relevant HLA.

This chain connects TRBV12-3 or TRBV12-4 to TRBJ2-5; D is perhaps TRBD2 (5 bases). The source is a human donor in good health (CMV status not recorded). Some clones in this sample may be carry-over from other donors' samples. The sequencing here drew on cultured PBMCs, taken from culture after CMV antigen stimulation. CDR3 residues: CASSTSAWEKTQYF. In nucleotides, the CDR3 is TGTGCCAGCAGCACCTCGGCCTGGGAGAAGACCCAGTACTTC.